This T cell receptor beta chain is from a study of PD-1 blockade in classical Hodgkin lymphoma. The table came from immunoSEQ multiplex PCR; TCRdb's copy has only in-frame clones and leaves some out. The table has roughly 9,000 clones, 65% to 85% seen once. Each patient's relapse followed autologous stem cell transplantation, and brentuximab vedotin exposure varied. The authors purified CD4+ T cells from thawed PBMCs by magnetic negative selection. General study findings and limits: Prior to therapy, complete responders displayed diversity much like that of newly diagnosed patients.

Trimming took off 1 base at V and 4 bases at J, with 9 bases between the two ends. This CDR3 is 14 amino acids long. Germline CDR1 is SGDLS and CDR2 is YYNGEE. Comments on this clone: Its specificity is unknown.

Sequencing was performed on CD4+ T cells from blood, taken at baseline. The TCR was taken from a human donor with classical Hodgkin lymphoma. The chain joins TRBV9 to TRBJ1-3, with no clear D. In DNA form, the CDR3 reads TGTGCCAGCAGCGTAATCCCGGGCGGAAACACCATATATTTT. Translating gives CASSVIPGGNTIYF. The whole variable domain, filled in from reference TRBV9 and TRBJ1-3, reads DSGVTQTPKHLITATGQRVTLRCSPRSGDLSVYWYQQSLDQGLQFLIQYYNGEERAKGNILERFSAQQFPDLHSELNLSSLELGDSALYFCASSVIPGGNTIYFGEGSWLTVV.